A single sample gave rise to the 9 T cell receptor beta chains below, sequenced in a study of blood T cell repertoires in COVID-19. The table came from immunoSEQ multiplex PCR; TCRdb's copy has only in-frame clones and leaves some out. The sample holds 150,000 to 200,000 clones, approximately 80% seen once. Input material: peripheral blood. These receptors all come from an elderly woman with active or convalescent COVID-19.

The chain is built from TRBV6-5 and TRBJ2-3; 7 bases fit TRBD1. The CDR3 totals 15 residues. From germline, CDR1 is MNHEY and CDR2 SVGAGI. After removal of 6 bases from V and 1 base from J, the junction contained 7 bases not matched to a gene. The CDR3 region has the DNA TGTGCCAGCAGACCGCAGACAGGGCGCACAGATACGCAGTATTTT. The encoded protein is CASRPQTGRTDTQYF.

The rearrangement joins TRBV3-1 (or the pseudogene TRBV3-2) to TRBJ2-1, with D possibly matching TRBD1 (7 bases). Trimming removed 3 bases at V and 10 bases at J, with 10 bases between. CDR3 length: 12 amino acids. Germline CDR1 is LGHDT and CDR2 is YNNKEL (reference sequence). The CDR3 region has the DNA TGTGCCAGCAGCCAGACAGGGAGGGAGCAGTTCTTC. Amino acids: CASSQTGREQFF.

V usage is TRBV27 and J usage is TRBJ2-7; TRBD2 aligns across 8 bases. This CDR3 contains 13 residues. V shed 9 bases, J shed 5 bases, and the junction held 9 bases outside the gene matches. Germline loops: CDR1 MNHEY, CDR2 SMNVEV (reference sequence). Here the CDR3 DNA reads TGTGCCAGTACACCGGGGGGGAGTAACGAGCAGTACTTC. Translating gives CASTPGGSNEQYF.

This chain joins TRBV7-8 and TRBJ2-7; the D gene is possibly TRBD1 (5 bases). V lost 7 bases, J lost 3 bases, and 19 bases lay in between. Germline V CDR1 and CDR2: SGHVS, FQNEAQ. The CDR3 runs to 15 residues. Written as DNA, the CDR3 is TGTGCCAGCACTCCAAGTGGGCAGGGCCTCTACGAGCAGTACTTC. Protein: CASTPSGQGLYEQYF.

The genes are TRBV30 and TRBJ1-2; 10 positions match TRBD1. With 6 bases clipped from V and 8 bases from J, the junction kept 6 bases outside the gene matches. CDR3 length: 12 amino acids. Germline lookup yields CDR1 GTSNPN and CDR2 SVGIG (reference sequence). The CDR3 loop reads CACMGQGKGYTF. CDR3 coding DNA: TGTGCCTGCATGGGACAGGGGAAAGGCTACACCTTC.

The chain employs TRBV6-6 and TRBJ1-5; D not certain. This CDR3 contains 13 residues. V was trimmed by 6 bases and J by 8 bases, leaving 14 bases between them. CDR1 MNHNY and CDR2 SVGAGI come from the germline V gene (reference sequence). DNA for the CDR3: TGTGCCAGCAGACCTACCCCTCGGGAGCCCCAGCATTTT. Encoded protein: CASRPTPREPQHF.

This chain connects TRBV27 to TRBJ1-5; no clear D. V gave up 2 bases and J gave up 3 bases, with 8 bases separating them. Germline V gene sequence: CDR1 MNHEY, CDR2 SMNVEV (reference sequence). The CDR3 consists of 14 residues. The CDR3, as DNA: TGTGCCAGCAGTTTAGGGCAGTTCAATCAGCCCCAGCATTTT. Encoded protein: CASSLGQFNQPQHF.

The rearrangement links TRBV7-2 to TRBJ2-1; possible D gene TRBD2, 6 bases. This CDR3 is 15 amino acids long. Germline V gene lookup returns CDR1 SGHTA and CDR2 FQGNSA. V was shortened by 6 bases and J by 5 bases, with 17 bases between the two germline ends. The DNA for the CDR3 is TGTGCCAGCAGGCAGAGCACCGGGGGTAACAATGAGCAGTTCTTC. The encoded protein is CASRQSTGGNNEQFF.

The V gene is TRBV6-1, the J gene TRBJ1-2; 7 bases agree with TRBD1. Per the germline V gene, CDR1 is MNHNS and CDR2 is SASEGT. Trimming cost V 1 base and J 4 bases; bases outside gene matches: 6. This CDR3 is built from 15 residues. The CDR3 loop reads CASSEDRGSVYGYTF. The DNA for the CDR3 is TGTGCCAGCAGTGAAGACAGGGGTTCGGTCTATGGCTACACCTTC.